The clone carrying this TCR beta chain was seen many times. No antigen is known for it. Germline V gene data show CDR1 as SEHNR and CDR2 as FQNEAQ (reference sequence). This CDR3 spans 12 amino acids. Trimming cost V 5 bases and J 6 bases, with 8 bases left between them. This entry comes from a study of CD8 T cells in ankylosing spondylitis. General study findings and limits: Past studies reported some motif variants in reactive arthritis synovial fluid and blood. A TCR beta motif of 7 or 8 highly homologous variants appeared characteristic of ankylosing spondylitis blood.

TCRdb used MiXCR to reprocess the 5' RACE reads, holding one entry per CDR3 protein. The sample has around 490,000 distinct CDR3 sequences, about 5.7% seen once. The clonotype was recovered from a male donor with ankylosing spondylitis. Material: blood, either unsorted or a sorted T cell fraction (not recorded which). The rearrangement uses TRBV7-9 and TRBJ1-5, with D unclear. CDR3 sequence reads: CASSADTQPQHF. The CDR3 region has the DNA TGTGCCAGCAGCGCAGACACTCAGCCCCAGCATTTT.